This is a list of T cell receptor beta chains from one sample in a study of lymphopenia after photon versus proton radiotherapy. Sequencing was performed with immunoSEQ multiplex PCR; in TCRdb, only in-frame clones are kept and a portion is missing. The data show around 160,000 clones, with 70% to 90% seen just once and around 4.6% held by the top ten. The source was peripheral blood, collected from a patient treated with photon-based radiotherapy. These receptors were collected from a man over 45 with gastric cancer. The CDR3 runs from the conserved cysteine through the conserved F or W. The D gene is left open where the match is weak. Not every row has a clone size; where given, it reads once, few, many or a size class.

>.|TRBV5-1|TRBJ1-2|.
TGCGCCAGCAGCTCATCCGGGACAACTAACTATGGCTACACCTTC
CASSSSGTTNYGYTF
>.|TRBV30|TRBJ1-5|.
TGTGCCTGGAGCGGACAGAACAATCAGCCCCAGCATTTT
CAWSGQNNQPQHF
>.|TRBV19|TRBJ2-2|.
TGTGCCAGTACTATCCAGGGTTCCGGGGAGCTGTTTTTT
CASTIQGSGELFF
>.|TRBV28|TRBJ1-5|medium-sized
TGTGCCAGCAGTTCCCAACTTGATCAGCCCCAGCATTTT
CASSSQLDQPQHF
>.|TRBV28|TRBJ1-4|.
TGTGCCAGCAGTCAGTCATTGGGTCTACCTGCAACTAATGAAAAACTGTTTTTT
CASSQSLGLPATNEKLFF
>TRBD1|TRBV18|TRBJ2-2|.
TGTGCCAGCTCATCGGGACAGTTACAACACGGGGAGCTGTTTTTT
CASSSGQLQHGELFF
>.|TRBV29-1|TRBJ1-1|few
TGCAGCACCCGACAGAACACTGAAGCTTTCTTT
CSTRQNTEAFF
>TRBD1|TRBV28|TRBJ1-4|.
TGTGCCAGCAGTTCCTCAACAGGGGGCAAGGATGAAAAACTGTTTTTT
CASSSSTGGKDEKLFF
>.|TRBV6-6|TRBJ2-5|.
TGTGCCAGCAGTTACGCCAGACAAGAGACCCAGTACTTC
CASSYARQETQYF
>.|TRBV18|TRBJ2-1|.
TGTGCCAGCTCACCGAGTGGGGGGCTGGGGCAGTTCTTC
CASSPSGGLGQFF
>TRBD2|TRBV5-6|TRBJ2-3|few
TGTGCCAGCAGCCAGGCATCCAGCGGGAGGAATACGCAGTATTTT
CASSQASSGRNTQYF
>.|TRBV30|TRBJ2-1|.
TGTGCCTGGAGTGCATGGGGCCCTCAAGAGCAGTTCTTC
CAWSAWGPQEQFF
>.|TRBV28|TRBJ1-2|.
TGTGCCAGCAGTAGCCCGCCCCAGGAGGGCTACACCTTC
CASSSPPQEGYTF
>TRBD1|TRBV25-1|TRBJ1-4|once
TGTGCCAGCAGTGCCCCGGACAGGGGGGGGAAACTGTTTTTT
CASSAPDRGGKLFF
>.|TRBV27|TRBJ2-2|.
TGTGCCAGCACCCCGAAGAGCACGAACACCGGGGAGCTGTTTTTT
CASTPKSTNTGELFF
>TRBD2|TRBV6-6|TRBJ2-2|.
TGTGCCAGCAGTTATCTTCGCGGGAGGGACACCGGGGAGCTGTTTTTT
CASSYLRGRDTGELFF
>TRBD1|TRBV6-5|TRBJ2-7|.
TGTGCCAGCAGTTTGAACAGGGGGAGAGTGTCCTACGAGCAGTACTTC
CASSLNRGRVSYEQYF
>TRBD1|TRBV4-2|TRBJ1-5|few
TGTGCCAGCAGCCAGGGAGACAGGGGAGATCAGCCCCAGCATTTT
CASSQGDRGDQPQHF
>TRBD1|TRBV2|TRBJ1-5|.
TGTGCCAGCAGCGCCGGGACAGGTCAAAATCAGCCCCAGCATTTT
CASSAGTGQNQPQHF
>TRBD2|TRBV18|TRBJ2-3|once
TGTGCCAGCTCACCGACTAGCGGAACCACAGATACGCAGTATTTT
CASSPTSGTTDTQYF
>.|TRBV18|TRBJ2-7|.
TGTGCCAGCTCACCGGGGGGACAGAGCTCCTACGAGCAGTACTTC
CASSPGGQSSYEQYF
>.|TRBV25-1|TRBJ1-4|.
TGTGCCAGCAGTGGGGGGTATGAAAAACTGTTTTTT
CASSGGYEKLFF
>TRBD1|TRBV6-5|TRBJ2-2|.
TGTGCCAGCCACAAGACAGGGAGGAACACCGGGGAGCTGTTTTTT
CASHKTGRNTGELFF